This record concerns one TCR beta chain sequence. The sample comes from a study of blood T cell repertoires in COVID-19. Study background: PBMCs, B-cell-depleted T cells, or T cells were the source of the cDNA or gDNA that made up the material.

Original data processing: Nucleated cell number was recorded as an estimate derived from reference gene primer amplification. Assay: immunoSEQ multiplex PCR; the TCRdb copy retains only in-frame clones and omits some. V, J and clone size reflect that table, while D and trimming were determined from the DNA. The sample yields hundreds of thousands of clones, about nine tenths seen once. Germline V gene sequence: CDR1 MDHEN, CDR2 SYDVKM. The CDR3 has 14 residues. V was trimmed by 6 bases and J by 0 bases, leaving 11 bases between them. The sequencing input was peripheral blood. The sequence was collected from a woman aged 18-35 years with acute or convalescent COVID-19. V usage is TRBV28 and J usage is TRBJ1-1, with TRBD1 as a possible D gene (6 bases). This chain's CDR3 is CASRQGIVNTEAFF. CDR3 DNA sequence: TGTGCCAGCAGACAGGGTATAGTGAACACTGAAGCTTTCTTT. Drawing the rest from reference TRBV28 and TRBJ1-1, the complete variable domain is DVKVTQSSRYLVKRTGEKVFLECVQDMDHENMFWYRQDPGLGLRLIYFSYDVKMKEKGDIPEGYSVSREKKERFSLILESASTNQTSMYLCASRQGIVNTEAFFGQGTRLTVV.